What follows describes a single T cell receptor (beta chain). In the original analysis: Estimation of nucleated cell counts relied on the amplification of reference gene primers. Clones were sequenced by immunoSEQ multiplex PCR, and TCRdb holds only the in-frame ones, with some missing. V and J calls and clone size are copied from that table; D and trimming were computed from the DNA. The sample comprises some 280,000 clones, 70% to 90% of which are singletons, and less than 3% rests with the top ten. The sample originates from a study of blood T cell repertoires in COVID-19. Study summary: Samples taken during acute and convalescent COVID-19 were collected in the United States, Italy and Spain. Sources were T cells, B-cell-depleted T cells, or PBMCs; the material itself was cDNA or gDNA.

Germline V CDR1 and CDR2: LNHDA, SQIVND (reference sequence). J gave up 6 bases and V 1 base, and 9 bases lay outside the gene matches. The CDR3 sequence is 16 residues long. The chain is built from TRBV19 and TRBJ2-1; TRBD2 agrees at 7 bases. This receptor was identified in a woman aged 25 to 45 with active or convalescent COVID-19. The sample taken for sequencing was peripheral blood. Written as DNA, the CDR3 is TGTGCCAGTAGTATAGTCGGCGGGGGACCTAGCAATGAGCAGTTCTTC. Translated: CASSIVGGGPSNEQFF. Complete variable domain (other parts from reference TRBV19 and TRBJ2-1): DGGITQSPKYLFRKEGQNVTLSCEQNLNHDAMYWYRQDPGQGLRLIYYSQIVNDFQKGDIAEGYSVSREKKESFPLTVTSAQKNPTAFYLCASSIVGGGPSNEQFFGPGTRLTVL.